The next 8 T cell receptor beta chains were all read from a single sample in a study of immune heterogeneity within non-small cell lung tumors. With 32 V and 13 J primers, multiplex PCR amplified the TCR beta CDR3. TCRdb used MiXCR to reprocess the multiplex PCR reads, holding one entry per CDR3 protein. This table holds tens of thousands of distinct CDR3 sequences, around 28% found once. Template material comprised bulk tumor genomic DNA at about 660 ng per sample. Several biopsies were collected from each primary tumor during surgery. They were spaced as far apart as possible within the tumor mass. Enrolled patients presented with newly diagnosed, previously untreated non-small cell lung cancer and underwent curative surgery. Sample: lung tumor tissue. The receptors were sampled from a man between 35 and 55 years old with non-small cell lung cancer.

This chain connects TRBV27 to TRBJ1-1; no reliable D call. Looked up from germline, CDR1 is MNHEY and CDR2 is SMNVEV (reference sequence). Trimming shortened V by 5 bases and J by 1 base, and 14 bases separated the two germline ends. The CDR3 runs 15 residues. The chain's CDR3 is CASSNEGRRNTEAFF. The CDR3 DNA sequence: TGTGCCAGCAGTAACGAAGGACGGAGGAACACTGAAGCTTTCTTT.

This clonotype was detected ten times or more. The gene calls are TRBV12-3 or TRBV12-4 and TRBJ1-6, with 7 positions matching TRBD1. The CDR3 loop spans 14 amino acids. The J segment lost 4 bases and the V segment lost 7 bases, leaving 4 bases of the junction unmatched. The CDR3 nucleotides are TGTGCCAGCACCATGACAGGGTATAATTCACCCCTCCACTTT. It specifies CASTMTGYNSPLHF.

This clonotype has only one observation. A much larger clone sits a single nucleotide away, making a read error possible. The chain uses TRBV5-8 and TRBJ2-5; D assignment may be TRBD1 or TRBD2 (5 bases each). Germline assignment: CDR1 SGHTS and CDR2 YDEGEE. The ends were cut back, 4 bases at V and 7 bases at J, with 17 bases in the middle. The CDR3 covers 14 residues. The CDR3 DNA is TGTGCCAGCAGCGCCCGGGACGGTCAATGGACCCAGTACTTC. Translation: CASSARDGQWTQYF.

This clonotype was observed a handful of times. The J gene is TRBJ1-1, the V gene TRBV18; D gene ambiguous. The CDR3 has 14 amino acids. Trimming took off 2 bases at V and 7 bases at J, with 14 bases between the two ends. Germline CDR1 is KGHSH and CDR2 is LQKENI. CDR3 region: CASSPRAGDGEAFF. The CDR3 coding sequence is TGTGCCAGCTCACCAAGAGCGGGAGATGGTGAAGCTTTCTTT.

Many counts were recorded for this clonotype. This chain connects TRBV12-3 or TRBV12-4 to TRBJ1-5; TRBD1 is a possible D gene (6 bases). Trimming removed 6 bases at V and 5 bases at J, with 11 bases between. The CDR3 runs to 13 residues. The CDR3 region is CASSRDTYQPQHF. CDR3 DNA sequence: TGTGCCAGCAGCAGGGACACCTATCAGCCCCAGCATTTT.

The sample holds a few counts of this clonotype. The chain carries TRBV20-1 and TRBJ1-6; tentatively, D is TRBD1 (5 bases). The length of the CDR3 is 14 residues. The V and J ends lost 1 base and 7 bases respectively, with 11 bases between them. Germline assignment: CDR1 DFQATT and CDR2 SNEGSKA (reference sequence). The CDR3 DNA reads TGCAGTGCTAGAGCTACACGGGACAATTCACCCCTCCACTTT. This translates into CSARATRDNSPLHF.

A note on this clonotype: At one boundary the junction diverges from the germline segment, which might be a read error. The chain combines TRBV24-1 with TRBJ2-3; TRBD1 or TRBD2 may be the D gene (5 bases each). This CDR3 contains 13 residues. The germline CDR1 and CDR2 sequences are KGHDR and SFDVKD. CDR3: CATRGVLTDTRYF. CDR3 bases: TGTGCCACCAGGGGGGTTCTCACAGATACGCGGTATTTT.

This clonotype was seen more than once but under ten times. V usage is TRBV20-1 and J usage is TRBJ2-2; a possible D gene is TRBD1 (6 bases). Trimming left V 1 base short and J 4 bases short, with 10 bases between. Germline V gene data show CDR1 as DFQATT and CDR2 as SNEGSKA (reference sequence). The CDR3 sequence is 14 residues long. CDR3 DNA: TGCAGTGCTAGAGTAGGGGGAGCCACCGGGGAGCTGTTTTTT. It translates to CSARVGGATGELFF.